This TCR beta chain appears in the sequencing data of a study of T-cell memory formation after mild COVID-19. About the research overall: Largely donor-specific TCR clusters were found. The study's findings and limits: CD4+ contracting clones were found mainly in CM and EM, and CD8+ ones in EMRA. Contracting clones from day 15 to 85 had balanced CD4/CD8; later expanders favoured CD4+.

The TCR alpha and TCR beta cDNA libraries, bearing sample barcodes and UMIs, were generated by 5'RACE using constant-segment primers. TCRdb re-analysed the 5' RACE reads in MiXCR, keeping a single row per CDR3 protein. The sample contains 100,000 to 150,000 distinct CDR3 sequences, about 6% of which appear only once. Many counts were recorded for this clonotype. Its specificity is not known. Its ends do not fully match the called genes, so a read error is possible. The CDR3 consists of 12 residues. Germline CDR1 is DFQATT and CDR2 is SNEGSKA (reference sequence). Specimen: PBMCs or a T cell subset sorted from them (not recorded which). The TCR sequence derives from an adult woman who had mild COVID-19 (a few samples of this study predate the infection). Cell type and time point are not known. The V gene is TRBV20-1, the J gene TRBJ2-7; tentative D call: TRBD1 (7 bases). The CDR3 bases are TGCAGTGCAGGAGGGGGCTCCGACGAGCAGTACTTC. Translation gives CSAGGGSDEQYF.